This T cell receptor beta chain came from a study of technical replicates of blood from a few donors (dated 2017 in TCRdb). Library preparation employed the immunoSEQ multiplex PCR assay. Entries here come from immuneACCESS through TCRdb and include only in-frame sequences with V and J called. Some clones fail to appear in such tables; in the studies checked, an unresolved V gene covers under half of the shortfall, and the cause of the remainder is unknown. This sample is represented by over 55,000 clones; 80% to 90% of them were singletons. The ten top clones hold roughly 5.6% of the sample. On this clone: It lacks a known antigen. Qualities for individual bases were not recorded, and no much larger clone is one base off.

V sheds 6 bases and J sheds 0 bases, leaving 12 bases between their ends. CDR1 and CDR2 were assigned from the germline V gene (reference sequence) as LNHDA and SQIVND. From its cysteine to its phenylalanine, the CDR3 spans 14 amino acids. Left in the record is the CDR3 DNA by itself, 42 bases read in frame from the first base. The TCR originated in a human donor in good health. Some clones in this sample may be carry-over from other donors' samples. The specimen was PBMCs. The sequence links TRBV19 to TRBJ2-7, with TRBD2 as a weak D call on 6 bases. The DNA sequence reads TGTGCCAGTAGCGCCCGGGACTTCTCCTACGAGCAGTACTTC. Its coded protein is CASSARDFSYEQYF.